This T cell receptor (beta chain) was obtained from a study of cytomegalovirus exposure and HLA in healthy donors (TCRdb year 2017). As for the study more broadly: In an earlier analysis of approximately 640 of the donors, less than 350 Gb of sequence data and approximately 100 million unique TCR beta sequences from some 170 million T cells were reported. Rather than using new phenotypic data, the later analysis identified candidate immune exposures from TCR beta sequences and from how often those sequences occurred across donors. Class I and class II HLA loci were covered by the typing at four-digit resolution. Genome-wide SNP genotypes for about 65% of the roughly 670 donors were used in a later genetic analysis, which treated that subset as a discovery cohort. An earlier analysis of around 540 of the donors applied high-throughput TCR beta sequencing to assess whether each TCR beta V gene segment acted as functional or pseudogenic. The study profiled the T cell repertoires of under 700 subjects by immunosequencing and related them to cytomegalovirus serostatus. Because of strong linkage in the cohort, four to six DR-DQ haplotypes were treated as single units for association and clustering. Alongside the repertoire data, information on donor age, sex, ethnicity and CMV serostatus was compiled. Besides the first cohort of 550 to 750 subjects, a separate validation cohort made up of 120 different subjects was used. To predict cytomegalovirus infection status, the study brought together high-throughput TCR immunosequencing, statistical association of individual TCRs with disease status, and machine learning. Typing coverage differed by locus: A, B, C, DRB1 and DQB1 were typed in roughly 629-630 donors, DQA1 in about 500, DPA1 in around 600, and DPB1 in 400 to 480. An early release covering over 500 HLA-typed donors comprised 250 to 350 gigabases of sequencing data and 65 million to 100 million unique TCR sequences. Of the 300 to 500 genotyped donors, 65% to 90% were placed in the genetic ancestry cluster associated with self-reported Caucasian donors. In a later analysis, previously published TCR beta repertoires from 670 or so donors were re-analyzed and high-resolution HLA genotyping was added so that TCR occurrence patterns could be studied. All discovery cohort repertoires had been generated on a single sequencing platform. Among around 400 genotyped donors of the cohort, an average of approximately 240,000 unique TCR beta nucleotide sequences were sequenced per donor, roughly a sixth of them non-productive. The study aimed to test whether cataloging public T cell receptors could reveal signatures of past pathogen exposure. General findings and caveats noted by the study authors: The cohort was sequenced for TCR beta chains only, and without alpha or paired-chain data the features that could be detected were limited. The 87-base-pair reads could not distinguish some IMGT-functional V segments, including TRBV6-2 and TRBV6-3, so those segments were excluded. In an earlier analysis of some 640 of the donors, most TCR beta V segments were observed in productive rearrangements about 87% or about 30% of the time, broadly matching IMGT annotations. A later analysis found that HLA-associated TCR beta chains were more clonally expanded and had lower generation probabilities than equally common non-associated chains. Because counts were too low, 15 to 20 rarely observed V segments, including chromosome 9 orphons, were excluded from the earlier analysis of several hundred of the donors. The authors suggested that the approach could potentially be generalized to other disease states and immunological phenotypes. For the cohort, immune exposure information was limited to CMV serostatus. The sequencing pipeline was judged likely to have produced a cluster of highly shared sequence variants as a technical artifact. According to a later analysis, parvovirus B19, influenza, CMV and Epstein-Barr virus appeared linked to several top co-occurrence clusters. Linkage disequilibrium might explain the correlated functional status among segregating V segments, but an unknown experimental factor could not be excluded. Most CMV-associated TCR beta chains appeared to be HLA-restricted in a later analysis, and the HLA associations seemed to be driven largely by CMV exposure. In a later genetic analysis, a missense DCLRE1C variant was associated with V-gene and J-gene trimming of TCR beta chains, and the association was replicated in an independent cohort. Specific HLA alleles were associated with 16,951 TCR beta sequences at a false discovery rate of 0.05 in a later analysis. Because HLA typing was unavailable for some donors at each locus, only the typed subset was used in association tests. Presence/absence analyses assumed roughly uniform sequencing depth across donors, an assumption that may not hold. In a later genetic analysis, fewer N-insertions in productive TCRs were reported among donors in an Asian-associated ancestry cluster than the roughly 670-donor mean. In the study, roughly 160 TCR beta chains were listed as associated with cytomegalovirus. Assigning TCR associations to individual alleles was difficult when HLA alleles, especially DR and DQ, strongly co-occurred. A few of the identified cytomegalovirus-associated TCR beta chains were confirmed in vitro to be specific for cytomegalovirus antigens. In both the original and validation cohorts, the classifier was reported to diagnose cytomegalovirus status with high specificity and sensitivity. A further reported finding was that TCR beta sequences accurately predicted the HLA-A and HLA-B alleles for most subjects in the first cohort. While some public TCRs were present in many individuals, most TCR sequences turned up only very rarely across donors. A later analysis found that TCR association rates varied across HLA loci, with DRB1 alleles showing the most associated TCRs and HLA-C alleles the fewest.

The library was prepared using the immunoSEQ multiplex PCR assay. The multiplex PCR relied on a mix of 60 forward primers for TCR Vbeta segments and 13 reverse primers for TCR Jbeta segments. Amplification of the CDR3 region of rearranged TCR beta genes was performed with a multiplex PCR assay on genomic DNA. The amplified TCR beta libraries were sequenced on the Illumina HiSeq System as 87-base-pair reads. The paper's processing steps were these. Across the 500 to 750 repertoires, a later analysis counted some 81 million unique TCR beta chains, 9.5 million to 12 million of which were shared by at least two donors. To remove PCR and sequencing errors, raw reads were error-corrected and collapsed into unique sequences using a nearest-neighbor algorithm that merged closely related sequences. Alignment of CDR3 sequences to IMGT reference sequences was used to assign V, D and J gene segments. For a sequence to be retained, a match of at least six nucleotides was required to both a V gene segment and a J gene segment. A rearrangement was called productive if the CDR3 had no stop codons and remained in frame with V and J, and every other rearrangement was called non-productive. CDR3 was defined by IMGT convention, running from the second conserved V-encoded cysteine to the conserved J-encoded phenylalanine. The earlier analysis of 500 to 600 of the donors excluded sequences that lacked an unambiguous match to a single V gene segment. An earlier analysis of several hundred of the donors classified V segments as functional when productive rearrangements were above 56.7% and as segregating when the standard deviation between donors was above 5%. To diagnose cytomegalovirus status from the catalog of TCR beta chain sequences, a statistical classification framework was built. V and J gene assignment, in a later analysis, came from comparing TCR nucleotide sequences with IMGT/GENE-DB human TR gene sequences. Using the TCRdist pipeline, a later analysis assigned CDR3 sequences along with most-parsimonious VDJ recombination scenarios. In a later analysis, each TCR beta chain was defined by its CDR3 amino acid sequence together with its V-gene family, and reads without a unique V-gene family were excluded. As a way to deal with suspected cross-contamination and a sequencing artifact, a later analysis dropped 450 to 700 nucleotide sequences that were highly shared and had low generation probability. A later analysis calculated a clonal expansion index for each public chain from normalized within-repertoire ranks of inferred template counts. Generation probabilities in a later analysis came from a VDJ recombination model fitted to out-of-frame rearrangements, and those results were checked against IGoR. In a later analysis, TCR-TCR, TCR-HLA and TCR-CMV co-occurrence was scored with hypergeometric tests, and a repertoire-size bias correction was applied to TCR pairs. To estimate false discovery rates, a later analysis permuted the HLA or CMV assignments 20 times. In a later analysis, co-occurring TCRs were grouped using DBSCAN, and TCRdist sequence similarity was added for clustering within HLA-allele-positive subsets. For co-occurrence clustering, repertoires with fewer than 30,000 or more than 120,000 public chains were excluded, along with about five repertoires with anomalous nucleotide sharing. TCRdb provides this immuneACCESS table in a form limited to in-frame rearrangements. Some clones are lacking; in checked studies, under half of them reflect an unresolved V gene, and why the rest are absent is not known. V and J calls and clone size come straight from that table; D and trimming were deduced from the DNA. In this sample the table shows 130,000 or so clones, roughly 75% of which occur a single time. 3% to 3.5% of the sample is taken by the ten largest.

V and J lose 2 bases and 2 bases, and a span of 10 bases separates them. Sequences SGHRS (CDR1) and YFSETQ (CDR2) are obtained from the germline V gene. Measured from the cysteine to the phenylalanine, the CDR3 is 14 residues long. The DNA shown is the 42-base CDR3, in frame from base 1. In the case of this clone: What antigen it recognizes has not been identified. No much larger clonotype is one base removed from it; base qualities were not supplied.

In total, approximately 610 healthy bone marrow donors made up the cohort. All cohort members were sampled while nominally healthy, although unrecorded immune exposures were likely present. The donor tested CMV seronegative, placing the donor among the 300 to 400 seronegative members of the cohort. A peripheral blood sample was provided by each donor, and peripheral blood mononuclear cells were used for TCR beta sequencing. Genomic DNA was extracted from the blood cell samples with the Qiagen DNeasy Blood Extraction Kit. The TCR was taken from a man aged 40-50 years in good health and CMV-seronegative. The chain employs TRBV5-1 and TRBJ1-2; the D gene assignment is ambiguous. Sequenced sample: PBMCs. The bases read TGCGCCAGCAGCTTCTTTCCAGGAAACTATGGCTACACCTTC. Protein translation: CASSFFPGNYGYTF.